This TCR beta chain stems from a study of cytomegalovirus exposure and HLA in healthy donors. The PCR contained 60 Vbeta and 13 Jbeta primers. Assay: immunoSEQ multiplex PCR; the TCRdb copy retains only in-frame clones and omits some. This table has roughly 73,000 clones, 65% to 85% appearing once. This TCR came from a woman aged 45-65 years in good health and CMV-seronegative. The specimen sequenced was PBMCs.

The CDR3 region is CASSMIGAGNYGYTF. CDR3 coding DNA: TGTGCCAGTAGTATGATAGGGGCCGGGAACTATGGCTACACCTTC. This chain uses TRBV19 with TRBJ1-2, with D perhaps TRBD1 (5 bases). This CDR3 contains 15 residues. Per germline, CDR1 LNHDA and CDR2 SQIVND (reference sequence). Trimming took 3 bases from V and 2 from J, leaving 13 bases between them.